This TCR beta chain stems from a study of blood T cell repertoires in COVID-19. Across the whole study: The samples span acute and convalescent COVID-19 from the United States, Italy and Spain. From T cells, B-cell-depleted T cells, or PBMCs came the material, which was cDNA or gDNA.

Per the original data handling: Estimation of nucleated cell counts relied on the amplification of reference gene primers. Assay used: immunoSEQ multiplex PCR; TCRdb lists only in-frame clones, some missing. That table is the source of V, J and clone size, and D and trimming were worked out from the DNA. The table records 80,000 to 100,000 clones, around 67% of them present only once. Input material: peripheral blood. This receptor was obtained from a man aged 65-85 years with COVID-19, enrolled during active disease.

In DNA form, the CDR3 reads TGTGCTAGTGGTTTCCGGGAGGGAGAGACCCAGTACTTC. Encoded protein: CASGFREGETQYF. The chain couples TRBV12-5 to TRBJ2-5; 8 bases match TRBD2. J gave up 4 bases and V 3 bases, and 1 base lay outside the gene matches. This CDR3 comprises 13 residues. Germline V CDR1 and CDR2: LGHNT, FRNRAP.